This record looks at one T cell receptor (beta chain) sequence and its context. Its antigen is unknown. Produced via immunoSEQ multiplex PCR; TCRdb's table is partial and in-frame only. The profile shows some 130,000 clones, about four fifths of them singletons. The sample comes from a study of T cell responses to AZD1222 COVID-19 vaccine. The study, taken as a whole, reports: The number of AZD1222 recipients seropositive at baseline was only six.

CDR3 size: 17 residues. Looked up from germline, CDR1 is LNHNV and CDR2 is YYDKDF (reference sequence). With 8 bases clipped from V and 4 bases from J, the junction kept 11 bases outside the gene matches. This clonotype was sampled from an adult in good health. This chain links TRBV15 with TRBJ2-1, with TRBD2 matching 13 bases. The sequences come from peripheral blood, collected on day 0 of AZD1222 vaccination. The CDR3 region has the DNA TGTGCCACCGCAACACGACTAGCGGGGGGTCGGTACAATGAGCAGTTCTTC. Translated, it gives CATATRLAGGRYNEQFF.